Listed below are T cell receptor beta chains from one sample, sequenced in a study of T cells after yellow fever vaccination. TCRdb used MiXCR to reprocess the 5' RACE reads, holding one entry per CDR3 protein. The profile covers some 390,000 distinct CDR3 sequences, with around 20% appearing a single time and roughly a sixth taken by the ten largest. Sequencing was performed on PBMCs, taken before the yellow fever booster vaccination. The source is a man between 18 and 29 years old who received the YFV17D yellow fever vaccine. The CDR3 runs from the conserved cysteine through the conserved F or W. The D gene is left open where the match is weak. Not all rows give a size; the values are once, few, many and, for expanded clones, a class.

clone size	D gene	V gene	J gene	CDR3 DNA	CDR3 protein
NA	NA	TRBV20-1	TRBJ1-5	TGCAGTGCTGAGGGGAGCGGTGGGCAGCCCCAGCATTTT	CSAEGSGGQPQHF
NA	NA	TRBV27	TRBJ1-5	TGTGCCAGCAGTCCGCCCCTCCAGGGGACGGGCAATCAGCCCCAGCATTTT	CASSPPLQGTGNQPQHF
few	TRBD1	TRBV7-6	TRBJ2-1	TGTGCCAGCAGCCCCACAGCGGCAGGGGGTTACAATGAGCAGTTCTTC	CASSPTAAGGYNEQFF
few	NA	TRBV12-3/TRBV12-4	TRBJ1-3	TGTGCCAGCAGCGCCATAAAGGACTCTGGAAACACCATATATTTT	CASSAIKDSGNTIYF
few	TRBD1	TRBV4-3	TRBJ2-7	TGCGCCAGCAGCCAGGACAGGGTCTACGAGCAGTACTTC	CASSQDRVYEQYF
NA	TRBD1	TRBV5-1	TRBJ2-3	TGCGCCAGCAGCCTGCAGGGGGCGCATGGCACAGATACGCAGTATTTT	CASSLQGAHGTDTQYF
NA	TRBD2	TRBV29-1	TRBJ2-5	TGCAGCGTTAATCTGTTCGGGTCTAGCGGGGGGGGAGAGACCCAGTACTTC	CSVNLFGSSGGGETQYF
few	NA	TRBV7-3	TRBJ2-1	TGTGCCAGCAGCTTAACTAGGGGTCCTGAGCAGTTCTTC	CASSLTRGPEQFF
NA	NA	TRBV5-8	TRBJ2-3	TGTGCCAGCAGCTTATTCGGGGCTAGCACAGATACGCAGTATTTT	CASSLFGASTDTQYF
few	NA	TRBV7-9	TRBJ1-1	TGTGCCAGCAGCTTAGTGGGCGCGACTGAAGCTTTCTTT	CASSLVGATEAFF
few	NA	TRBV12-5	TRBJ2-7	TGTGCTAGTGGTTTGGTACAGGGAAGCGAGCAGTACTTC	CASGLVQGSEQYF
NA	NA	TRBV7-9	TRBJ2-7	TGTGCCAGCAGCCCCGCGGGACTCCCGAGGGGCGAGCAGTACTTC	CASSPAGLPRGEQYF
many	TRBD1	TRBV27	TRBJ2-2	TGTGCCAGCAGTGGTCCCGGGACAGCCTACACCGGGGAGCTGTTTTTT	CASSGPGTAYTGELFF
few	NA	TRBV5-6	TRBJ2-2	TGTGCCAGCAGCTTGGGTAGTCCCGGGGAGCTGTTTTTT	CASSLGSPGELFF
few	TRBD1	TRBV7-2	TRBJ1-3	TGTGCCAGCAGCTCAGGGACAGGGTTTGGAAACACCATATATTTT	CASSSGTGFGNTIYF
NA	NA	TRBV5-5	TRBJ2-2	TGTGCCAGCAGCTTATCAGGCGGCGGGGAGCTGTTTTTT	CASSLSGGGELFF
NA	TRBD2	TRBV5-1	TRBJ2-7	TGCGCCAGCAGCTTGGGTCTAGCGGGGTACTACGAGCAGTACTTC	CASSLGLAGYYEQYF
few	NA	TRBV3-1	TRBJ1-6	TGTGCCAGCAGCGATCGCCGGGGGGGGAGTGGTTCACCCCTCCACTTT	CASSDRRGGSGSPLHF
once	NA	TRBV12-3/TRBV12-4	TRBJ1-5	TGTGCCAGCAGTCCCGACACTGATCAGCCCCAGCATTTT	CASSPDTDQPQHF
few	TRBD1	TRBV20-1	TRBJ1-2	TGCAGTGCTAGTACCTACAGGGGGCGGCCCTATGGCTACACCTTC	CSASTYRGRPYGYTF
few	TRBD2	TRBV7-9	TRBJ2-5	TGTGCCAGCAGCTTAGGAGGTAGCGGGGGCCAAGAGACCCAGTACTTC	CASSLGGSGGQETQYF
NA	NA	TRBV5-1	TRBJ2-1	TGCGCCAGCAGCTTGGAGGCGAGCTCCTACAATGAGCAGTTCTTC	CASSLEASSYNEQFF